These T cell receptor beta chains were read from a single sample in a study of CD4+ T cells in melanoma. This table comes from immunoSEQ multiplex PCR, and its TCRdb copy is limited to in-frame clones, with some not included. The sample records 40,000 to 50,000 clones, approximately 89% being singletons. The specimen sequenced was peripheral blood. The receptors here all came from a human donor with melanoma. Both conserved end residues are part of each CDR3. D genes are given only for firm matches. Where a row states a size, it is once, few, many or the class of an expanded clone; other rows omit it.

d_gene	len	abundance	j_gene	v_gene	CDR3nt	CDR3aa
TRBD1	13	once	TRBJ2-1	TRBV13	TGTGCCAGCAGCCTTAGACAGGGCTATGAGCAGTTCTTC	CASSLRQGYEQFF
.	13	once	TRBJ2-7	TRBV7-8	TGTGCCAGCAGCTTAGGACAGGACTACGAGCAGTACTTC	CASSLGQDYEQYF
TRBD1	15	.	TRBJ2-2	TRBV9	TGTGCCAGCAGTCCCGGGACAGCGAACACCGGGGAGCTGTTTTTT	CASSPGTANTGELFF
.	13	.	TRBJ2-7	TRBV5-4	TGTGCCAGCAGCCGGGACGGTCCCTACGAGCAGTACTTC	CASSRDGPYEQYF
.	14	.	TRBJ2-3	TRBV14	TGTGCCAGCAGCCAAGTTACGCGCACAGATACGCAGTATTTT	CASSQVTRTDTQYF
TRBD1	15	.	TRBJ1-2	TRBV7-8	TGTGCCAGCAGCTTAGCGGGCAGGGGGACCTATGGCTACACCTTC	CASSLAGRGTYGYTF
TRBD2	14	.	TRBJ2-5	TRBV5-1	TGCGCCAGCAGCTCCGGGACTAGGGGAGAGACCCAGTACTTC	CASSSGTRGETQYF
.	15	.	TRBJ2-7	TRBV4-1	TGCGCCAGCAGCTATCCGACATCGGGTTCCTACGAGCAGTACTTC	CASSYPTSGSYEQYF
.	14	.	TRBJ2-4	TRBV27	TGTGCCAGCAGTTTATCCCTTGGCAAAAACATTCAGTACTTC	CASSLSLGKNIQYF
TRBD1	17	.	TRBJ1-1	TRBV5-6	TGTGCCAGCAGCCCGGACAGGTTCTCTTCCATGAACACTGAAGCTTTCTTT	CASSPDRFSSMNTEAFF
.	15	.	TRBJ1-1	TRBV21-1	TGTGCCAGCAGCTCACTTCGTCGAAGGGAGACTGAAGCTTTCTTT	CASSSLRRRETEAFF
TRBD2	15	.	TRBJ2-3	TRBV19	TGTGCCAGTAGCTCGGGGGGGACCTTCAAAGATACGCAGTATTTT	CASSSGGTFKDTQYF
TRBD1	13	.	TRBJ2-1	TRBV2	TGTGCCAGCAGCCCAAGGGGACAGGATGAGCAGTTCTTC	CASSPRGQDEQFF
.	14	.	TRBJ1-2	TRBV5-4	TGTGCCAGCAGCTTGTGGGGAGGGTCTTGGGGCTACACCTTC	CASSLWGGSWGYTF
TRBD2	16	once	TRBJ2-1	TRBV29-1	TGCAGCGTTGAAGGTGTAGCGGGGGGGCCCTACAATGAGCAGTTCTTC	CSVEGVAGGPYNEQFF
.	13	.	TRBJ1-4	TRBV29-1	TGCAGCGGGGCCCAAAGGGGGGATGAAAAACTGTTTTTT	CSGAQRGDEKLFF
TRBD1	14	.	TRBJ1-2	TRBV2	TGTGCCAGTGGAGGGACAGGGGAACAAGATGGCTACACCTTC	CASGGTGEQDGYTF
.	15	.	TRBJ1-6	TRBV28	TGTGCCAGCAGTTCCACATGGGACCGCGATTCACCCCTCCACTTT	CASSSTWDRDSPLHF
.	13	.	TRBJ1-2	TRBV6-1	TGTGCCAGCAGACCAGGGGTCGACTATGGCTACACCTTC	CASRPGVDYGYTF
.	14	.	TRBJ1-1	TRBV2	TGTGCCAGCAGTGATACTGGGGAAAGCACTGAAGCTTTCTTT	CASSDTGESTEAFF
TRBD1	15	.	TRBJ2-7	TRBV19	TGTGCCAGTAGTGTGGGACAGAGCATCTCCTACGAGCAGTACTTC	CASSVGQSISYEQYF
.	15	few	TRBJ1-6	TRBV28	TGTGCCAGCAGTTTAAACGGGGGTACGTTCTCACCCCTCCACTTT	CASSLNGGTFSPLHF
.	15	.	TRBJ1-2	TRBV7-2	TGTGCCAGCAGCTTAGTCTACAGGGAGGCCTATGGCTACACCTTC	CASSLVYREAYGYTF
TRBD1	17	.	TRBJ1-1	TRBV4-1	TGCGCCAGCAGCCAACGGGACAGGGGGGTTATGAACACTGAAGCTTTCTTT	CASSQRDRGVMNTEAFF
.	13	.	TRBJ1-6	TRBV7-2	TGTGCCAGCAGCTTCTCCAATAATTCACCCCTCCACTTT	CASSFSNNSPLHF
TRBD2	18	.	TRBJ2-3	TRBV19	TGTGCCAGTAGTGTACCGTGGGGGACTAGCGGGGGGGCCAATACGCAGTATTTT	CASSVPWGTSGGANTQYF
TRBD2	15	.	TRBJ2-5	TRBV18	TGTGCCAGCTCGCGGCGGGGGGGCCGAGAGGAGACCCAGTACTTC	CASSRRGGREETQYF
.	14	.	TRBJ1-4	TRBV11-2	TGTGCCAGCAGCTTCCAGAGCGCTAATGAAAAACTGTTTTTT	CASSFQSANEKLFF
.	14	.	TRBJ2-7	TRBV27	TGTGCCAGCAGTCCTTCCGGGGAGACCTACGAGCAGTACTTC	CASSPSGETYEQYF
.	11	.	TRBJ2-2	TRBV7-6	TGTGCCAGCAGCTTAATCGGGGAGCTGTTTTTT	CASSLIGELFF
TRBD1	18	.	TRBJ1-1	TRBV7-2	TGTGCCAGCAGCGTGAGAGCCGGGACAGGGGCCTTGAACACTGAAGCTTTCTTT	CASSVRAGTGALNTEAFF
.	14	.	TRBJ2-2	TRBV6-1	TGTGCCAGCAGTGAACAAGGGGGCACCGGGGAGCTGTTTTTT	CASSEQGGTGELFF
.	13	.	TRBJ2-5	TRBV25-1	TGTGCCAGCAGTGAAGGTGGTGTGGAGACCCAGTACTTC	CASSEGGVETQYF
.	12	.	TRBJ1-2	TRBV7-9	TGTGCCAGCAGCTTACTGACCTATGGCTACACCTTC	CASSLLTYGYTF
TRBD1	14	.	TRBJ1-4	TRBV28	TGTGCCAGCAGTCCCGGGACAGGGTATGGAAAACTGTTTTTT	CASSPGTGYGKLFF
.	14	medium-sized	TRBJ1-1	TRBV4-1	TGCGCCAGCAGCCAAGATGCAGGGAACACTGAAGCTTTCTTT	CASSQDAGNTEAFF
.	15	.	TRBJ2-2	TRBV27	TGTGCCAGCAGTTTCCTCAACTCAGGGTCCGGGGAGCTGTTTTTT	CASSFLNSGSGELFF
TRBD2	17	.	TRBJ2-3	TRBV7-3	TGTGCCAGCAGCTTAATGGGAGGCGGGGGTAAGACAGATACGCAGTATTTT	CASSLMGGGGKTDTQYF
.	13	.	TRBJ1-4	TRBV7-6	TGTGCCAGCAGCCCGGAAAGCCGGGAAAAACTGTTTTTT	CASSPESREKLFF
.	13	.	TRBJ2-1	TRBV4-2	TGTGCCAGCAGCCAACGTCAGGGAAATGAGCAGTTCTTC	CASSQRQGNEQFF
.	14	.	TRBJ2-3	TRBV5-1	TGCGCCAGCAGCTTGGCAAGCGGGTCGGATACGCAGTATTTT	CASSLASGSDTQYF
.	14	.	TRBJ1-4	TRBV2	TGTGCCAGCAGTTTAAACGGGGCGCGGGAAAAACTGTTTTTT	CASSLNGAREKLFF
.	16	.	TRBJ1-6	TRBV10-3	TGTGCCGCCCGTGGGTTAGATAGCTCCTATAATTCACCCCTCCACTTT	CAARGLDSSYNSPLHF
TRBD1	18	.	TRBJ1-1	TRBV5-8	TGTGCCAGCAGCTTGGGGACAGGGGGCCCCCGGATGAACACTGAAGCTTTCTTT	CASSLGTGGPRMNTEAFF
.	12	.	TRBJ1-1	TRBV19	TGTGCCACCGGCATCAAGGGGACTGAAGCTTTCTTT	CATGIKGTEAFF
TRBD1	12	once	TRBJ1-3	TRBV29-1	TGCAGCGTGGAGGACAGGCGGAACACCATATATTTT	CSVEDRRNTIYF
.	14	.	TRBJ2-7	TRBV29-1	TGCAGCGTTGAATCCGGGTCTAGCTCCTACGAGCAGTACTTC	CSVESGSSSYEQYF
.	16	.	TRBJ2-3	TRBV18	TGTGCCAGCTCACCGGATGGGACGAGTGGGACAGATACGCAGTATTTT	CASSPDGTSGTDTQYF
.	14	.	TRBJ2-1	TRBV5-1	TGCGCCAGCAGCTTGGTCCAGAACTACAATGAGCAGTTCTTC	CASSLVQNYNEQFF
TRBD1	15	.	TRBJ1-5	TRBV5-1	TGCGCCAGCAGCTTAACAGGGGACAGCAATCAGCCCCAGCATTTT	CASSLTGDSNQPQHF
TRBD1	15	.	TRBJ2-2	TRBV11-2	TGTGCCAGCAGCTCGGCTCAGGGGGTGTACGGGGAGCTGTTTTTT	CASSSAQGVYGELFF